This T cell receptor beta chain was sequenced during a study of CXCR3-negative and CXCR3-positive naive CD8 T cells. Broader study findings: Naive cells that were CXCR3-positive had more hydrophobic TRB CDR3s (compared with CXCR3-negative naive cells). Much lower diversity was found in memory CD8+ cells, while both naive subsets had comparably high diversity.

The libraries of TRB cDNA were prepared using 5' RACE with UMI labels. TCRdb reprocessed the 5' RACE reads and reports one entry per CDR3 protein, with no DNA. Recorded here are more than 80,000 distinct CDR3 sequences; the top ten clones represent 0.38%. To note about this clonotype: The antigen is undetermined.

The length of the CDR3 is 15 residues. Germline CDR1 and CDR2: SEHNR and FQNEAQ (reference sequence). CD45RO-CCR7+CD27+CD95- characterized naive CD8+ T cells. This sequence was found in a human donor in good health. Some clones in this sample may be carry-over from other donors' samples. The material sequenced was naive CXCR3+ CD8+ T cells from blood. Indicated subset: CD45RO-CCR7+CD27+CD95- naive CD8+ T cells expressing CXCR3 (TNR3+). The chain has TRBV7-9 and TRBJ1-1; TCRdb reports TRBD1, a call that lacks DNA to check it against. The CDR3 loop reads CASAFFPGEVAEAFF.